One sample yielded the 4 T cell receptor beta chains listed below, sequenced in a study of blood T cell repertoires in COVID-19. Measured with immunoSEQ multiplex PCR; TCRdb has only the in-frame clones, and not every one. Of around 250,000 clones in the sample, about nine tenths are singletons; the top ten hold 0.94%. The sample was peripheral blood. These receptors came from a woman in her thirties or forties who had recovered from COVID-19.

The chain combines TRBV19 with TRBJ1-6; tentative D call: TRBD1 (6 bases). V lost 2 bases and J lost 6, with 14 bases in between. The length of the CDR3 is 16 residues. Germline values: CDR1 LNHDA, CDR2 SQIVND (reference sequence). Here the CDR3 reads CASSITAGESNSPLHF. In nucleotides, the CDR3 is TGTGCCAGTAGTATAACGGCAGGGGAATCTAATTCACCCCTCCACTTT.

The V gene is TRBV19, the J gene TRBJ2-5; 7 positions agree with TRBD2. This CDR3 is built from 14 residues. Germline V lookup: CDR1 LNHDA, CDR2 SQIVND (reference sequence). With V trimmed by 9 bases and J by 6 bases, 13 bases remained unmatched. Written as DNA, the CDR3 is TGTGCCAGCTCTCAGACTAGCTCCCAGAAGACCCAGTACTTC. Encoded protein: CASSQTSSQKTQYF.

This clone was seen a single time. The rearrangement uses TRBV2 and TRBJ1-2, with unresolved D. Trimming removed 2 bases at V and 0 bases at J, with 7 bases between. The CDR3 has 14 residues. In germline, CDR1 is SNHLY, CDR2 FYNNEI. The CDR3 loop reads CASSERQANYGYTF. Here the CDR3 DNA reads TGTGCCAGCAGTGAACGGCAGGCTAACTATGGCTACACCTTC.

This sequence joins TRBV27 and TRBJ1-6; 8 positions match TRBD1. In germline, CDR1 is MNHEY, CDR2 SMNVEV (reference sequence). This CDR3 comprises 14 residues. Trimming took 4 bases from V and 6 from J; bases not matched to a gene: 2. CDR3 bases: TGTGCCAGCAGTTCGGACAGGGTTAATTCACCCCTCCACTTT. It encodes CASSSDRVNSPLHF.